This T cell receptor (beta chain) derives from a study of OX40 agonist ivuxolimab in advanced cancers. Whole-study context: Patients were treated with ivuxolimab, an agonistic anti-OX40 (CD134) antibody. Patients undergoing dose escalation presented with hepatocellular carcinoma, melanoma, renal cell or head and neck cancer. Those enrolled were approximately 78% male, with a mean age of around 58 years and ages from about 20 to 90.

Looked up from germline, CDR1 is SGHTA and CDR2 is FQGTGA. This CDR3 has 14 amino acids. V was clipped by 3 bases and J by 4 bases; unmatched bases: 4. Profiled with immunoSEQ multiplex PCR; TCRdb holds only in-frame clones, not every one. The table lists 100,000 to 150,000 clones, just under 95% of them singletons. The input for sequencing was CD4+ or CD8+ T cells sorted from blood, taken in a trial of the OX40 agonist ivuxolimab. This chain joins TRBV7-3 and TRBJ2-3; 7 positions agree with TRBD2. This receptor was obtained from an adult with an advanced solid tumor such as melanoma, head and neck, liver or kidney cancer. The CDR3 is CASSFSGDADTQYF. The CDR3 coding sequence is TGTGCCAGCAGCTTCAGCGGGGACGCAGATACGCAGTATTTT. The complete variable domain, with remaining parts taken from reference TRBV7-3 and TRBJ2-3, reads GAGVSQTPSNKVTEKGKYVELRCDPISGHTALYWYRQSLGQGPEFLIYFQGTGAADDSGLPNDRFFAVRPEGSVSTLKIQRTERGDSAVYLCASSFSGDADTQYFGPGTRLTVL.